This is a list of T cell receptor beta chains from one sample in a study of blood T cells in healthy people across ages. MiXCR, run by TCRdb on the 5' RACE reads, gives a single entry per CDR3 protein. The top ten hold about 8% of the sample, which has about 1.7 million distinct CDR3 sequences, 28% seen once. The source material was blood. Receptors were obtained from a woman in her 30s in good health. The CDR3 runs from the conserved cysteine through the conserved F or W. Each record gives: V gene, clone size, D gene, J gene, CDR3 protein, CDR3 DNA. The D gene is left open where the match is weak. Expanded clones are given a class, and other clones once, few, many or no size at all.

TRBV20-1,.,TRBD2,TRBJ2-7,CSARGGLSGSFLGEQYF,TGCAGTGCTAGAGGGGGATTGAGCGGGAGTTTCCTCGGCGAGCAGTACTTC
TRBV5-5,few,.,TRBJ2-5,CASSSTTGYQETQYF,TGTGCCAGCAGCTCGACTACAGGGTACCAAGAGACCCAGTACTTC
TRBV7-8,many,.,TRBJ2-7,CASSPSSAEQYF,TGTGCCAGCAGCCCCTCCTCGGCAGAGCAGTACTTC
TRBV29-1,.,TRBD1,TRBJ1-5,CSVGGGGQPQHF,TGCAGCGTAGGGGGCGGAGGGCAGCCCCAGCATTTT
TRBV12-3/TRBV12-4,few,.,TRBJ1-2,CASSFGQNGGYTF,TGTGCCAGCAGTTTCGGCCAGAATGGGGGCTACACCTTC
TRBV20-1,few,TRBD1,TRBJ1-1,CSARPQGTEAFF,TGCAGTGCTAGGCCACAGGGGACTGAAGCTTTCTTT
TRBV12-3/TRBV12-4,many,TRBD1,TRBJ1-2,CASSSPRSGTDYGYTF,TGTGCCAGCAGTTCCCCCCGGTCCGGGACAGACTATGGCTACACCTTC
TRBV29-1,.,.,TRBJ2-5,CSVRLVLSETQYF,TGCAGCGTGCGGCTAGTTTTATCGGAGACCCAGTACTTC
TRBV2,.,.,TRBJ2-1,CASSAGSPRGNEQFF,TGTGCCAGCAGTGCCGGGTCCCCTCGTGGCAATGAGCAGTTCTTC
TRBV7-2,.,.,TRBJ2-3,CASSLPRGYTQYF,TGTGCCAGCAGCCTCCCCCGGGGATATACGCAGTATTTT
TRBV6-6,.,.,TRBJ1-5,CASSRRSGGREPQHF,TGTGCCAGCAGCCGACGGTCGGGCGGCCGGGAGCCCCAGCATTTT
TRBV2,.,.,TRBJ1-2,CASRPGSGGYTF,TGTGCCAGCCGACCGGGCTCGGGCGGCTACACCTTC
TRBV7-2,few,.,TRBJ2-1,CASSFSPGIEQFF,TGTGCCAGCAGCTTTTCCCCGGGGATAGAGCAGTTCTTC
TRBV12-5,.,TRBD1,TRBJ2-2,CASARAGTGVTGELFF,TGTGCTAGTGCCAGGGCCGGGACAGGGGTCACCGGGGAGCTGTTTTTT
TRBV7-6,few,.,TRBJ2-7,CASSSLPGYSYEQYF,TGTGCCAGCAGCTCCCTTCCGGGCTACTCCTACGAGCAGTACTTC
TRBV7-3,many,TRBD2,TRBJ2-7,CASSLSGGRPYEQYF,TGTGCCAGCAGCTTAAGCGGGGGGCGACCCTACGAGCAGTACTTC
TRBV5-1,.,.,TRBJ2-2,CASNRGSGTNTGELFF,TGCGCCAGCAATCGAGGGTCCGGAACGAACACCGGGGAGCTGTTTTTT
TRBV10-3,.,.,TRBJ1-2,CAISEGGIGYTF,TGTGCCATCAGTGAAGGAGGGATTGGCTACACCTTC
TRBV4-2,.,.,TRBJ1-1,CASSQRDGGVGTEAFF,TGTGCCAGCAGCCAACGTGATGGGGGAGTGGGGACTGAAGCTTTCTTT
TRBV5-1,many,TRBD2,TRBJ2-3,CASSLGATSITDTQYF,TGCGCCAGCAGCTTGGGTGCGACTAGCATCACAGATACGCAGTATTTT
TRBV4-1,many,.,TRBJ2-7,CASSQDFTTPPREQYF,TGCGCCAGCAGCCAAGATTTTACTACACCGCCTCGGGAGCAGTACTTC
TRBV5-1,many,.,TRBJ1-2,CASSLGQGMVQGYTF,TGCGCCAGCAGCTTGGGCCAGGGGATGGTGCAAGGCTACACCTTC
TRBV15,.,.,TRBJ2-7,CATSRRRLQDGYEQYF,TGTGCCACCAGCAGAAGACGGTTGCAAGACGGATACGAGCAGTACTTC
TRBV7-2,.,TRBD1,TRBJ2-7,CASSSAGTGSSEQYF,TGTGCCAGCAGCTCTGCCGGGACAGGATCCTCCGAGCAGTACTTC
TRBV7-2,.,.,TRBJ2-7,CASSWRASASSYGQYF,TGTGCCAGCAGCTGGAGGGCAAGCGCCAGCTCCTACGGGCAGTACTTC
TRBV9,.,.,TRBJ2-5,CASSVGIGKGGEETQYF,TGTGCCAGCAGCGTAGGGATCGGGAAAGGAGGGGAAGAGACCCAGTACTTC
TRBV5-1,.,.,TRBJ1-2,CASSLEGTGDGYTF,TGCGCCAGCAGCTTGGAGGGTACGGGGGATGGCTACACCTTC
TRBV10-3,.,.,TRBJ1-2,CAITPSQDFNYGYTF,TGTGCCATCACACCGTCTCAGGATTTTAACTATGGCTACACCTTC
TRBV9,.,.,TRBJ1-5,CASSVGSVSQPQHF,TGTGCCAGCAGCGTAGGCTCAGTCAGTCAGCCCCAGCATTTT
TRBV3-1,few,.,TRBJ1-1,CASSQDKGFGTEAFF,TGTGCCAGCAGCCAAGATAAAGGATTTGGCACTGAAGCTTTCTTT
TRBV6-6,.,.,TRBJ2-1,CASGETGGSSYNEQFF,TGTGCCAGCGGTGAGACTGGGGGGTCCTCCTACAATGAGCAGTTCTTC
TRBV5-1,few,.,TRBJ2-3,CASSPGKLLEADTQYF,TGCGCCAGCAGCCCTGGAAAACTATTGGAGGCAGATACGCAGTATTTT